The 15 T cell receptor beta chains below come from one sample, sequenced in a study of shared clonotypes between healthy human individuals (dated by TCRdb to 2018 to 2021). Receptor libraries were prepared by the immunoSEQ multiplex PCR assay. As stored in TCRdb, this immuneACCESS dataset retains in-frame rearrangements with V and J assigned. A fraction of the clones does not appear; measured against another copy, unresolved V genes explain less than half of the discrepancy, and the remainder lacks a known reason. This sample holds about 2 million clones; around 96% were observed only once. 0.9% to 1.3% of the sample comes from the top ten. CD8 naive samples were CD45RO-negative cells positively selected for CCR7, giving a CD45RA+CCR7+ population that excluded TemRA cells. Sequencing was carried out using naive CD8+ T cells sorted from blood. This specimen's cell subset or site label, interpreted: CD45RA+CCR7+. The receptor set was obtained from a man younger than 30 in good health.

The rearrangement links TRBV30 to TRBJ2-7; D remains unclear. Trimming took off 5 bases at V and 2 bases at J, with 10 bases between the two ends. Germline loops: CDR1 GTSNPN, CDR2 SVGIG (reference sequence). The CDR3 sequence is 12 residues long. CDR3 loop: CAWAQAAYEQYF. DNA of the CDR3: TGTGCCTGGGCACAAGCCGCCTACGAGCAGTACTTC.

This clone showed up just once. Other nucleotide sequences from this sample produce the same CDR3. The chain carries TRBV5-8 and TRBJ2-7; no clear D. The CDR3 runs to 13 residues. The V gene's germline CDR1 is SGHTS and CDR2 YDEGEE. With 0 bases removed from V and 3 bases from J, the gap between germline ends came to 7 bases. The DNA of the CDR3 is TGTGCCAGCAGCTTGGGTGGGTTCTACGAGCAGTACTTC. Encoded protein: CASSLGGFYEQYF.

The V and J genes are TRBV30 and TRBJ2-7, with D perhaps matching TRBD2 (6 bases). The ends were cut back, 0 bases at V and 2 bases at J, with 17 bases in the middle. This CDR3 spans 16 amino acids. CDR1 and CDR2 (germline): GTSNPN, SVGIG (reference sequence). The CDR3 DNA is TGTGCCTGGAGTGTACTCCATGGCGGGGCGACCTACGAGCAGTACTTC. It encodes CAWSVLHGGATYEQYF. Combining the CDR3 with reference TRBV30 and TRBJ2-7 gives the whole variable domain SQTIHQWPATLVQPVGSPLSLECTVEGTSNPNLYWYRQAAGRGLQLLFYSVGIGQISSEVPQNLSASRPQDRQFILSSKKLLLSDSGFYLCAWSVLHGGATYEQYFGPGTRLTVT.

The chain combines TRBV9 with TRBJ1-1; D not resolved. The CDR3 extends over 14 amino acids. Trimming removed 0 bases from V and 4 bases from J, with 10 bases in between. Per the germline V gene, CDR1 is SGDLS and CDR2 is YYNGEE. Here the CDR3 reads CASSVAPGATEAFF. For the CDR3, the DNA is TGTGCCAGCAGCGTAGCCCCAGGCGCCACTGAAGCTTTCTTT. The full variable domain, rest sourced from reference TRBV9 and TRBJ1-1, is DSGVTQTPKHLITATGQRVTLRCSPRSGDLSVYWYQQSLDQGLQFLIQYYNGEERAKGNILERFSAQQFPDLHSELNLSSLELGDSALYFCASSVAPGATEAFFGQGTRLTVV.

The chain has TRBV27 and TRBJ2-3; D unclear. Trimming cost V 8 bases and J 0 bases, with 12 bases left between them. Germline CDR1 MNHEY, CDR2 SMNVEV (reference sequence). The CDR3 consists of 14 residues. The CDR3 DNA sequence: TGTGCCAGCGGATTGAAATATAGCACAGATACGCAGTATTTT. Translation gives CASGLKYSTDTQYF.

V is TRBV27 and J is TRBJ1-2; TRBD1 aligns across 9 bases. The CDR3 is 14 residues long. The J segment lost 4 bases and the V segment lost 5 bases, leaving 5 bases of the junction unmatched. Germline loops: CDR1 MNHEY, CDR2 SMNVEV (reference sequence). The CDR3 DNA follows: TGTGCCAGCAGTCCACAGGGGGCCCCCTATGGCTACACCTTC. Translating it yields CASSPQGAPYGYTF.

The CDR3 protein is CASSLAKPRNMNTEAFF. CDR3 DNA: TGTGCCAGCAGTTTAGCGAAGCCACGGAATATGAACACTGAAGCTTTCTTT. The chain has TRBV27 and TRBJ1-1; D is unresolved. Germline CDR1 MNHEY, CDR2 SMNVEV (reference sequence). The CDR3 has 17 residues. V was cut by 2 bases and J by 0 bases, with 16 bases left in between.

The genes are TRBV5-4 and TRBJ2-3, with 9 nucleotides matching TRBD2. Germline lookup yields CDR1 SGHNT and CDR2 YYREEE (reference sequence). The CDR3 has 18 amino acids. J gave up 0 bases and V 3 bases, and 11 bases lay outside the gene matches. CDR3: CASSSDGTSTSSTDTQYF. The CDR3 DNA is TGTGCCAGCAGCTCGGACGGGACTAGCACCTCTAGCACAGATACGCAGTATTTT.

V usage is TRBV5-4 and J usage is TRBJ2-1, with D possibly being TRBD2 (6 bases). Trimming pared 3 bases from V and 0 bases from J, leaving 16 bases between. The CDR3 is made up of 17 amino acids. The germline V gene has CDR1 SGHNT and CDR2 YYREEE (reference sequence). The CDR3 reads CASSSTRGLGSYNEQFF. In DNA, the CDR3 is TGTGCCAGCAGCTCAACCCGGGGACTGGGCTCCTACAATGAGCAGTTCTTC.

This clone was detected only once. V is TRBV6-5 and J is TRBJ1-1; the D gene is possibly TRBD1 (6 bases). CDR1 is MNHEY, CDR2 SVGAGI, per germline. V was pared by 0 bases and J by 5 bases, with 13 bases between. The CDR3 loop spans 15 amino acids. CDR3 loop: CASSYSGGARTEAFF. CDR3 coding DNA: TGTGCCAGCAGTTACTCCGGGGGGGCGCGAACTGAAGCTTTCTTT.

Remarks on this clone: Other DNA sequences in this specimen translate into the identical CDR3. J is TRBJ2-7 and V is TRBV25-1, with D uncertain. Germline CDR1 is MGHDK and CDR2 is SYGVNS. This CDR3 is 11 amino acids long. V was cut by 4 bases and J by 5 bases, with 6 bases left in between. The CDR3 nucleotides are TGTGCCAGCAGTGTGAGAGACGAGCAGTACTTC. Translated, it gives CASSVRDEQYF.

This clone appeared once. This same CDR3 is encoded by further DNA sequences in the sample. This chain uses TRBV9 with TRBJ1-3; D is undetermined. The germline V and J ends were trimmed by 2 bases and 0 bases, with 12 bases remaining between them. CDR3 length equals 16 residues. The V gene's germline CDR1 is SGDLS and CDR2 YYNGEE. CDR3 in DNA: TGTGCCAGCAGCGTTGACCAAGGGAGCTCTGGAAACACCATATATTTT. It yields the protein CASSVDQGSSGNTIYF.

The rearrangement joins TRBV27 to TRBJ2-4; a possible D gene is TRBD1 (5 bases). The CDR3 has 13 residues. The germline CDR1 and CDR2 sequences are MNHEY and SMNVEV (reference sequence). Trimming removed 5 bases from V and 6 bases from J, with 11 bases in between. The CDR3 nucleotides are TGTGCCAGCAGTATGGGGCCATTAAACATTCAGTACTTC. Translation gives CASSMGPLNIQYF.

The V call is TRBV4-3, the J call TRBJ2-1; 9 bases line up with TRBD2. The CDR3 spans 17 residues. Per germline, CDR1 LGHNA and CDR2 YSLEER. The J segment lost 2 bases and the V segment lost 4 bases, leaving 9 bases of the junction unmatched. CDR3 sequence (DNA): TGCGCCAGCAGCCGGAAGATAGCGGGAGCTGCCTACAATGAGCAGTTCTTC. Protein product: CASSRKIAGAAYNEQFF.

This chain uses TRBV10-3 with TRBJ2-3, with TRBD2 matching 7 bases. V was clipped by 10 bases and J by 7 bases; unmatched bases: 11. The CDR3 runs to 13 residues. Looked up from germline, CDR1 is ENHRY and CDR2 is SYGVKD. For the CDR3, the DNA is TGTGCCACCCTCCCGGGACTAAGAAATACGCAGTATTTT. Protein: CATLPGLRNTQYF.